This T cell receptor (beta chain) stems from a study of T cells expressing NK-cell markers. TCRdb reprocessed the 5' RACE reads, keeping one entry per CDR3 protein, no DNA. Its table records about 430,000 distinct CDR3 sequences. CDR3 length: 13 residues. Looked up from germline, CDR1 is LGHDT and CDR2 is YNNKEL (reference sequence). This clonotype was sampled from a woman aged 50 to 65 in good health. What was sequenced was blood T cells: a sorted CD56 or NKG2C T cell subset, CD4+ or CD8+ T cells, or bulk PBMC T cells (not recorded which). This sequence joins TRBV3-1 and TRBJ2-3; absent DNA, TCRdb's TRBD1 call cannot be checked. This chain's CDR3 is CASRGSPGDTQYF.